This T cell receptor beta chain was captured by sequencing in a study of T cell changes during pregnancy in multiple sclerosis. Generated by immunoSEQ multiplex PCR, the TCRdb table keeps only in-frame clones and is missing some. The sample has 35,000 to 50,000 clones, about nine tenths seen once. V was trimmed by 5 bases and J by 1 base, leaving 15 bases between them. Germline V gene sequence: CDR1 MDHEN, CDR2 SYDVKM. CDR3 length: 16 amino acids. The chain has TRBV28 and TRBJ1-5, with D perhaps matching TRBD1 (6 bases). Material: CD4+ T cells from peripheral blood mononuclear cells, obtained after pregnancy. The source of this sequence is a female donor with multiple sclerosis, enrolled in a pregnancy study. CDR3 sequence: CASSVAGAESNQPQHF. DNA for the CDR3: TGTGCCAGCAGTGTCGCGGGGGCAGAGAGCAATCAGCCCCAGCATTTT. Filled out from reference TRBV28 and TRBJ1-5, the complete variable domain reads DVKVTQSSRYLVKRTGEKVFLECVQDMDHENMFWYRQDPGLGLRLIYFSYDVKMKEKGDIPEGYSVSREKKERFSLILESASTNQTSMYLCASSVAGAESNQPQHFGDGTRLSIL.